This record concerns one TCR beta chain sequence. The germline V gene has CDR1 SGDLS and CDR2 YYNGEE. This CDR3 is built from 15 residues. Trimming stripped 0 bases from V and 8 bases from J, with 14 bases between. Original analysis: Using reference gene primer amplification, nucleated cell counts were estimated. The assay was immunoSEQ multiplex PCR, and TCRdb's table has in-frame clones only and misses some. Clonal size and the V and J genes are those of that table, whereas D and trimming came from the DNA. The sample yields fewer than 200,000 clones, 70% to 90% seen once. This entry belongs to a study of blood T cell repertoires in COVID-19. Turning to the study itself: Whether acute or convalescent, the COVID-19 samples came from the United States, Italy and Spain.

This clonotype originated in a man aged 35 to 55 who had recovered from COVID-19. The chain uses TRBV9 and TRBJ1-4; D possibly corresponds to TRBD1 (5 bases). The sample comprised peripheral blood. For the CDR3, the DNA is TGTGCCAGCAGCGTAGCGGGGGATCGTGGCGAAAAACTGTTTTTT. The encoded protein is CASSVAGDRGEKLFF.